The rows below give T cell receptor beta chains drawn from one sample of a study of CD8 T cells in Susac syndrome. Using its own MiXCR run on the immunoSEQ multiplex PCR reads, TCRdb lists one record per CDR3 protein. The table includes tens of thousands of distinct CDR3 sequences, just over 90% detected once. The sample comprised CD8+ T cells from PBMCs. The receptors derive from a human donor with multiple sclerosis. Each CDR3 is given with its conserved first and last residue. A D gene is named only where the DNA matches it firmly. Clone size, where shown, is once, few, many, or a class for clones that have expanded.

-,TRBV27,-,TRBJ1-5,CARLRPRDTLAGGNQPQHF,TGTGCCAGGTTGCGACCCCGGGACACCCTAGCCGGGGGGAATCAGCCCCAGCATTTT
-,TRBV9,-,TRBJ2-7,CASSVGSGREQYF,TGTGCCAGCAGCGTAGGATCTGGTCGCGAGCAGTACTTC
-,TRBV29-1,-,TRBJ2-3,CSVEDSGFADTQYF,TGCAGCGTTGAAGATTCAGGGTTTGCAGATACGCAGTATTTT
-,TRBV30,few,TRBJ1-5,CAWNSGYSNQPQHF,TGTGCCTGGAATTCAGGGTACAGCAATCAGCCCCAGCATTTT
-,TRBV23-1,-,TRBJ2-7,CASSQKGQDYSYEQYF,TGCGCCAGCAGTCAAAAGGGCCAGGACTACTCCTACGAGCAGTACTTC
-,TRBV5-1,-,TRBJ1-2,CASSLEGTPNYGYTF,TGCGCCAGCAGCTTGGAAGGTACTCCCAACTATGGCTACACCTTC
-,TRBV7-9,-,TRBJ2-2,CASSFRTGELFF,TGTGCCAGCAGCTTCCGGACCGGGGAGCTGTTTTTT
-,TRBV5-4,-,TRBJ2-5,CASSPRQGGRETQYF,TGTGCCAGCAGCCCACGACAGGGAGGGAGAGAGACCCAGTACTTC
-,TRBV3-1,-,TRBJ2-1,CASSQETSGDNEQFF,TGTGCCAGCAGCCAAGAAACTAGTGGGGACAATGAGCAGTTCTTC
-,TRBV7-8,-,TRBJ2-7,CASTEINWGYEQYF,TGTGCCAGCACCGAAATTAATTGGGGGTACGAGCAGTACTTC
-,TRBV3-1,-,TRBJ1-2,CASSGSRVADGYTF,TGTGCCAGCAGCGGAAGCAGGGTCGCGGATGGCTACACCTTC
-,TRBV4-1,-,TRBJ2-1,CASSQDRHNEQFF,TGCGCCAGCAGCCAAGACAGGCACAATGAGCAGTTCTTC
TRBD2,TRBV18,-,TRBJ2-3,CASSPPVGLAMDTQYF,TGTGCCAGCTCACCACCGGTGGGACTAGCGATGGATACGCAGTATTTT
-,TRBV27,-,TRBJ2-3,CASSPGVVPDTQYF,TGTGCCAGCAGTCCAGGGGTTGTCCCAGATACGCAGTATTTT
TRBD1,TRBV30,-,TRBJ1-5,CAWSVGGYSNQPQHF,TGTGCCTGGAGTGTAGGGGGCTATAGCAATCAGCCCCAGCATTTT